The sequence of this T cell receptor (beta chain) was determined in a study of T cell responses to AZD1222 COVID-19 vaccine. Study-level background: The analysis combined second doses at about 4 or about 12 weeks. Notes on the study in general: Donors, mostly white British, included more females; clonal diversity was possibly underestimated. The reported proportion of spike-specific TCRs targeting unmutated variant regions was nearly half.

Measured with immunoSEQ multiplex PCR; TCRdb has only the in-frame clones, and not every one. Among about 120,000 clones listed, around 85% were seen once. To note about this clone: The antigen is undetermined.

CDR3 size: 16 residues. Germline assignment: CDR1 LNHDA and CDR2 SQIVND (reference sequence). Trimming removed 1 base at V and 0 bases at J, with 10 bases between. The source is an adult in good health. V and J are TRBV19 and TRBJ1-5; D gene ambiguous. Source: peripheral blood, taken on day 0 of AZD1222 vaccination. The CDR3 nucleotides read TGTGCCAGTAGTATAGGTCCCCAGTATAGCAATCAGCCCCAGCATTTT. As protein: CASSIGPQYSNQPQHF.